This is a list of T cell receptor beta chains from one sample in a study of blood T cell repertoires in COVID-19. Data came from immunoSEQ multiplex PCR; TCRdb stores just in-frame clones and leaves some out. The sample has fewer than 250,000 clones; around four fifths are singletons. The sample taken for sequencing was peripheral blood. Source of these receptors: a human donor in a cohort sampled during active COVID-19. CDR3s include the opening cysteine and the closing phenylalanine or tryptophan. The D gene is left open where the match is weak. Some rows have no size entry. The others give once, few or many, or a class for an expanded clone.

TRBV28	-	-	TRBJ1-2	CASSLSYTRGSGYTF	TGTGCCAGCAGTTTAAGCTACACCCGGGGATCTGGCTACACCTTC
TRBV18	TRBD1	-	TRBJ1-4	CASSPGQSNEKLFF	TGTGCCAGCTCACCGGGACAGTCTAATGAAAAACTGTTTTTT
TRBV28	-	-	TRBJ1-2	CASRDSRLAGYTF	TGTGCCAGCAGAGACAGCCGGTTGGCGGGCTACACCTTC
TRBV6-6	-	-	TRBJ2-1	CASSTGVQYEQFF	TGTGCCAGCAGTACGGGAGTGCAGTATGAGCAGTTCTTC
TRBV20-1	-	-	TRBJ1-4	CSASKTTGEKLFF	TGCAGTGCGAGTAAAACGACGGGAGAAAAACTGTTTTTT
TRBV6-5	TRBD2	once	TRBJ2-3	CASRGTSGTTDTQYF	TGTGCCAGCAGGGGGACTAGCGGGACCACAGATACGCAGTATTTT
TRBV7-9	-	-	TRBJ2-3	CASSRLGDTQYF	TGTGCCAGCAGCCGACTTGGAGATACGCAGTATTTT
TRBV4-1	-	-	TRBJ1-2	CASSQGQGINYGYTF	TGCGCCAGCAGCCAAGGTCAGGGTATCAACTATGGCTACACCTTC
TRBV7-2	-	few	TRBJ2-7	CASNPGTPTYEQYF	TGTGCCAGCAACCCCGGGACACCTACCTACGAGCAGTACTTC
TRBV6-5	-	-	TRBJ2-3	CASTSSQGDTQYF	TGTGCCAGCACCTCATCCCAGGGAGATACGCAGTATTTT
TRBV27	-	-	TRBJ2-7	CASSRDTRYYEQYF	TGTGCCAGCAGTAGGGACACCCGATACTACGAGCAGTACTTC
TRBV7-9	-	-	TRBJ1-6	CASSSASTSNSPLHF	TGTGCCAGCAGCTCTGCGTCAACTAGTAATTCACCCCTCCACTTT
TRBV24-1	-	-	TRBJ2-5	CATSDVRGQETQYF	TGTGCCACCAGTGATGTTAGGGGACAAGAGACCCAGTACTTC
TRBV6-1	-	-	TRBJ1-5	CASSEVSNQPQHF	TGTGCCAGCAGTGAAGTAAGCAATCAGCCCCAGCATTTT
TRBV5-1	TRBD2	-	TRBJ2-1	CASTLSGGEGPGQFF	TGCGCCAGCACCTTATCCGGTGGGGAGGGCCCTGGGCAGTTCTTC
TRBV27	-	few	TRBJ1-6	CASSHMENSPLHF	TGTGCCAGCAGTCACATGGAGAATTCACCCCTCCACTTT
TRBV7-2	-	-	TRBJ1-5	CASSLVFRNQPQHF	TGTGCCAGCAGCTTAGTATTCAGGAATCAGCCCCAGCATTTT
TRBV5-1	-	-	TRBJ1-5	CATQGPQPQHF	TGCGCGACACAGGGTCCTCAGCCCCAGCATTTT
TRBV27	-	once	TRBJ2-5	CASRSGLQETQYF	TGTGCCAGCAGGTCGGGACTGCAAGAGACCCAGTACTTC
TRBV19	-	-	TRBJ1-5	CAVQGSNQPQHF	TGTGCCGTACAGGGAAGCAATCAGCCCCAGCATTTT
TRBV15	-	-	TRBJ2-5	CATSRDRWEDQYF	TGTGCCACCAGCAGAGATCGTTGGGAGGACCAGTACTTC
TRBV27	-	-	TRBJ1-6	CASSLNRVLGGNNSPLHF	TGTGCCAGCAGTTTAAACCGAGTCCTCGGAGGAAATAATTCACCCCTCCACTTT
TRBV7-2	-	-	TRBJ2-1	CASSLGRYNEQFF	TGTGCCAGCAGCTTAGGCCGGTACAATGAGCAGTTCTTC
TRBV5-6	-	-	TRBJ2-5	CASSPPTGSKETQYF	TGTGCCAGCAGCCCGCCCACAGGGAGTAAGGAGACCCAGTACTTC
TRBV28	TRBD2	-	TRBJ2-1	CASNPILAGGPGEQFF	TGTGCCAGCAACCCGATTTTAGCGGGAGGGCCGGGTGAGCAGTTCTTC
TRBV24-1	-	-	TRBJ2-1	CATSDFPYNEQFF	TGTGCCACCAGTGATTTCCCATACAATGAGCAGTTCTTC
TRBV29-1	-	-	TRBJ2-5	CSALGRETQYF	TGCAGCGCCCTTGGCAGGGAGACCCAGTACTTC
TRBV21-1	-	-	TRBJ2-3	CASSKIPGGFTDTQYF	TGTGCCAGCAGCAAAATCCCCGGGGGATTCACAGATACGCAGTATTTT
TRBV11-2	-	once	TRBJ1-3	CASSPMGRGTGNTIYF	TGTGCCAGCAGCCCTATGGGAAGGGGGACTGGAAACACCATATATTTT
TRBV5-1	TRBD1	-	TRBJ1-1	CASSLVSAGGSNTEAFF	TGCGCCAGCAGCTTGGTGTCGGCAGGGGGATCGAACACTGAAGCTTTCTTT
TRBV19	TRBD1	-	TRBJ1-2	CASSSHRGGYGYTF	TGTGCCAGTAGTTCGCACAGGGGGGGATATGGCTACACCTTC
TRBV4-1	-	-	TRBJ1-2	CASSQGLSRANYGYTF	TGCGCCAGCAGCCAAGGACTGTCGAGAGCTAACTATGGCTACACCTTC
TRBV7-2	-	-	TRBJ2-7	CASSLGGLSRMDMYF	TGTGCCAGCAGCTTAGGGGGGCTGTCCAGAATGGATATGTACTTC
TRBV7-9	-	-	TRBJ2-3	CASSKRGSTDTQYF	TGTGCCAGCAGCAAAAGGGGATCCACAGATACGCAGTATTTT
TRBV30	-	few	TRBJ2-3	CAWREAGDTQYF	TGTGCCTGGAGGGAGGCGGGAGATACGCAGTATTTT
TRBV6-5	TRBD2	-	TRBJ2-2	CASSYSGTSGIGELFF	TGTGCCAGCAGTTACTCTGGGACTAGCGGGATCGGGGAGCTGTTTTTT
TRBV5-1	-	-	TRBJ2-5	CASSLRGQETQYF	TGCGCCAGCAGCTTGAGGGGTCAAGAGACCCAGTACTTC
TRBV18	TRBD2	-	TRBJ2-1	CASSPQRGSYNEQFF	TGTGCCAGCTCACCACAGCGGGGCTCCTACAATGAGCAGTTCTTC
TRBV7-3	TRBD2	few	TRBJ2-5	CASSLQAGAAETQYF	TGTGCCAGCAGCTTACAAGCGGGGGCGGCAGAGACCCAGTACTTC
TRBV19	-	few	TRBJ2-1	CASSVPDPGNEQFF	TGTGCCAGTAGTGTGCCCGACCCAGGGAATGAGCAGTTCTTC
TRBV4-1	TRBD1	-	TRBJ1-2	CASSQDSGTGGNYGYTF	TGCGCCAGCAGCCAAGATAGCGGCACAGGGGGGAACTATGGCTACACCTTC
TRBV29-1	-	-	TRBJ2-2	CSVGGRARTGELFF	TGCAGCGTGGGGGGTCGGGCCCGCACCGGGGAGCTGTTTTTT
TRBV5-1	TRBD1	-	TRBJ1-1	CASSLDRGVAFF	TGCGCCAGCAGCTTGGACAGGGGAGTAGCTTTCTTT
TRBV7-9	-	-	TRBJ1-4	CASSLAEGPNEKLFF	TGTGCCAGCAGCTTAGCTGAGGGCCCTAATGAAAAACTGTTTTTT
TRBV11-2	-	-	TRBJ1-6	CASSLEGGSPLHF	TGTGCCAGCAGCTTAGAGGGGGGATCACCCCTCCACTTT